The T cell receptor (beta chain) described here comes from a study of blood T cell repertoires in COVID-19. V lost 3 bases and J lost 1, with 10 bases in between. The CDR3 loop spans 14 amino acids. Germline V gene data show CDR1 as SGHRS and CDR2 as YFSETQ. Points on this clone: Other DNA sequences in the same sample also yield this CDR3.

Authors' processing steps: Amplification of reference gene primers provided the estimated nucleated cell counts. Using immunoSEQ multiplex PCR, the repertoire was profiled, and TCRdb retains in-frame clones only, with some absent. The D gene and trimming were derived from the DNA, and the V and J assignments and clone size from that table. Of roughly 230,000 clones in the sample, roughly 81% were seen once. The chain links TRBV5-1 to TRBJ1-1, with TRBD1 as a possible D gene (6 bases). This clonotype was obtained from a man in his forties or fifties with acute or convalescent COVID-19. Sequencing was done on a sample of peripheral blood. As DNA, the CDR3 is TGCGCCAGCAGCTCCGGACAGCCGAACACTGAAGCTTTCTTT. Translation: CASSSGQPNTEAFF.